The following is a TCR beta chain sequence with its context. As yet, its antigen is unknown. V lost 1 base and J 2 bases, leaving 8 bases between the germline ends. CDR3 size: 14 residues. CDR1 is SGHVS and CDR2 is FQNEAQ in the germline V gene. The data stem from a study of early T cells in non-severe SARS-CoV-2 infection. Study background: Chains stayed unpaired after sequencing of bulk RNA from unsorted whole blood.

Study-wide findings and caveats: Matches to VDJdb favored anti-spike CD8 responses and missed private and CD4 specificities.

Individual cDNA molecules were tagged with unique molecular identifiers. TCRdb re-analysed the 5' RACE reads in MiXCR, keeping a single row per CDR3 protein. Among about 64,000 distinct CDR3 sequences, around 18% were seen once, and the ten largest hold about 8.8%. Sequenced here: whole blood, sampled at baseline. The chain has TRBV7-8 and TRBJ1-2; no clear D gene. This sequence was found in an adult who was a healthcare worker with PCR-confirmed SARS-CoV-2 infection or an uninfected control (not recorded which). CDR3 sequence: CASSLGHRNYGYTF. CDR3 nucleotides: TGTGCCAGCAGCTTAGGTCATAGGAACTATGGCTACACCTTC.